This T cell receptor (beta chain) came from a study of cytomegalovirus exposure and HLA in healthy donors. PCR was performed using 60 Vbeta and 13 Jbeta primers. Sequencing used immunoSEQ multiplex PCR; TCRdb keeps in-frame clones, though not all of them. The data show fewer than 80,000 clones, under 85% seen once. This clone showed up just a few times. This CDR3 comprises 16 residues. Germline V lookup: CDR1 LGHNT, CDR2 FRNRAP. Trimming removed 6 bases from V and 0 bases from J, with 15 bases in between. Sequencing was carried out using PBMCs. The J gene is TRBJ1-3, the V gene TRBV12-5; the D gene is possibly TRBD1 (5 bases). The receptor's source is a woman aged 60-75 years in good health and CMV-seropositive. The CDR3 region has the DNA TGTGCTAGTGGCCCCAAAGGGGTCTTCTCTGGAAACACCATATATTTT. Protein product: CASGPKGVFSGNTIYF.